What follows are 25 T cell receptor beta chains derived from one specimen sequenced in a study of cytomegalovirus exposure and HLA in healthy donors. The PCR employed 60 Vbeta primers together with 13 Jbeta primers. Data came from immunoSEQ multiplex PCR; TCRdb stores just in-frame clones and leaves some out. The sample lists 120,000 to 150,000 clones, roughly 80% occurring once. The material sequenced was PBMCs. The receptors derive from a woman in her twenties or thirties in good health and CMV-seronegative.

This clone has just one count. The rearrangement uses TRBV28 and TRBJ1-2; no clear D. V lost 6 bases and J 2 bases, leaving 10 bases between the germline ends. The CDR3 sequence is 13 residues long. Per germline, CDR1 MDHEN and CDR2 SYDVKM. CDR3 sequence (DNA): TGTGCCAGCAGGAGGGATGCCAACTATGGCTACACCTTC. Translated, it gives CASRRDANYGYTF.

This CDR3 is CASSERGGGYTF. The CDR3 region has the DNA TGTGCCAGCAGTGAAAGGGGGGGCGGCTACACCTTC. The rearrangement joins TRBV6-5 to TRBJ1-2, with a possible D match to TRBD1 (6 bases). This CDR3 spans 12 amino acids. Germline CDR1 reads MNHEY; CDR2 reads SVGAGI. The V end was cut by 5 bases, the J end by 8 bases, with 12 bases between.

The V call is TRBV28, the J call TRBJ1-3, with 10 bases fitting TRBD1. Trimming at V came to 3 bases and at J to 1 base, leaving 9 bases not matched to a gene. The CDR3 has 18 amino acids. The germline gives CDR1 MDHEN, CDR2 SYDVKM. The CDR3 coding sequence is TGTGCCAGCAGTTTGGGACAGGGGCCATACGGGTCTGGAAACACCATATATTTT. Residues: CASSLGQGPYGSGNTIYF.

The V gene is TRBV4-2, the J gene TRBJ2-7; D perhaps matches TRBD2 (5 bases). The V end was cut by 6 bases, the J end by 0 bases, with 12 bases between. Germline V gene sequence: CDR1 LGHNA, CDR2 YNFKEQ. This CDR3 region has 14 residues. For the CDR3, the DNA is TGTGCCAGCAGAGAGACTATCAACTCCTACGAGCAGTACTTC. It codes for CASRETINSYEQYF.

Regarding this clone: Different DNA sequences within this sample yield the same CDR3. V and J are TRBV6-4 and TRBJ2-1; 9 bases fit TRBD2. This CDR3 is 14 amino acids long. V was pared by 5 bases and J by 6 bases, with 5 bases of the junction left unmatched. The germline V gene has CDR1 MRHNA and CDR2 SNTAGT. CDR3 DNA: TGTGCCAGCAGTTTAGCGGGGGCCTCCAATGAGCAGTTCTTC. This translates into CASSLAGASNEQFF.

The chain is built from TRBV7-3 and TRBJ2-2; TRBD1 might be the D (6 bases). The V gene's germline CDR1 is SGHTA and CDR2 FQGTGA. The CDR3 runs 16 residues. Trimming took off 1 base at V and 1 base at J, with 10 bases between the two ends. CDR3 DNA: TGTGCCAGCAGCTTAAACTCAGGGGAGAACACCGGGGAGCTGTTTTTT. This codes for CASSLNSGENTGELFF. Complete variable domain (other parts from reference TRBV7-3 and TRBJ2-2): GAGVSQTPSNKVTEKGKYVELRCDPISGHTALYWYRQSLGQGPEFLIYFQGTGAADDSGLPNDRFFAVRPEGSVSTLKIQRTERGDSAVYLCASSLNSGENTGELFFGEGSRLTVL.

This chain links TRBV19 with TRBJ2-7, with TRBD1 identical over 7 bases. Germline V lookup: CDR1 LNHDA, CDR2 SQIVND (reference sequence). Trimming took 6 bases from V and 5 from J; bases not matched to a gene: 7. The length of the CDR3 is 13 residues. Here the CDR3 DNA reads TGTGCCAGTAGCCTTTCTACAGGGGACGAGCAGTACTTC. Its protein product is CASSLSTGDEQYF.

The chain has TRBV7-2 and TRBJ2-5, with D possibly matching TRBD2 (6 bases). The germline V gene has CDR1 SGHTA and CDR2 FQGNSA. The CDR3 extends over 15 amino acids. V lost 5 bases, J lost 5 bases, and 18 bases lay in between. The chain's CDR3 is CASSADFPAGETQYF. The CDR3, as DNA: TGTGCCAGCAGCGCAGACTTCCCCGCGGGGGAGACCCAGTACTTC. Filled out from reference TRBV7-2 and TRBJ2-5, the complete variable domain reads GAGVSQSPSNKVTEKGKDVELRCDPISGHTALYWYRQSLGQGLEFLIYFQGNSAPDKSGLPSDRFSAERTGGSVSTLTIQRTQQEDSAVYLCASSADFPAGETQYFGPGTRLLVL.

This clone has a single count. The chain combines TRBV18 with TRBJ2-1; D perhaps matches TRBD2 (6 bases). V gave up 2 bases and J gave up 9 bases, with 8 bases separating them. Germline CDR1 and CDR2: KGHSH and LQKENI. The CDR3 is made up of 12 amino acids. CDR3 nucleotides: TGTGCCAGCTCACCAGGACTACGTGAGCAGTTCTTC. Its protein is CASSPGLREQFF.

The chain links TRBV4-2 to TRBJ2-7; weak D call: TRBD1 (5 bases). The ends were cut back, 0 bases at V and 2 bases at J, with 11 bases in the middle. Germline CDR1 and CDR2: LGHNA and YNFKEQ. This CDR3 spans 15 amino acids. The CDR3 bases are TGTGCCAGCAGCCAAGAATCCCAGGGCACCTACGAGCAGTACTTC. Translated, it gives CASSQESQGTYEQYF.

The chain recombines TRBV27 with TRBJ1-1; 11 bases align to TRBD1. This CDR3 is 17 amino acids long. The junction had 10 bases not matched to a gene; V was cut back by 5 bases and J by 2 bases. CDR1 is MNHEY, CDR2 SMNVEV, per germline (reference sequence). The CDR3 sequence is CASSLYPGQGVNTEAFF. The CDR3 bases are TGTGCCAGCAGTCTATACCCGGGACAGGGGGTTAACACTGAAGCTTTCTTT.

The chain has TRBV19 and TRBJ2-1, with D possibly matching TRBD2 (6 bases). CDR3 length: 14 amino acids. The V end lost 6 bases, the J end lost 1 base, and 10 bases lay between the germline ends. Germline CDR1 reads LNHDA; CDR2 reads SQIVND (reference sequence). In nucleotides, the CDR3 is TGTGCCAGTAGGACTAGTAGATCCTACAATGAGCAGTTCTTC. Translation gives CASRTSRSYNEQFF.

V usage is TRBV5-5 and J usage is TRBJ2-7, with 9 bases that match TRBD1. CDR3 size: 14 residues. V lost 5 bases to trimming and J lost 3 bases; unmatched junction nucleotides: 6. Per germline, CDR1 SGHKS and CDR2 YYEKEE (reference sequence). The CDR3 DNA sequence: TGTGCCAGCAGGCCGGTGGGACAGGGCTACGAGCAGTACTTC. It encodes CASRPVGQGYEQYF.

V gene TRBV5-1 combines with J gene TRBJ1-6; D may be TRBD1 (6 bases). CDR1 and CDR2 from the germline V gene are SGHRS and YFSETQ. The V end lost 2 bases, the J end lost 10 bases, and 10 bases lay between the germline ends. The CDR3 sequence is 13 residues long. Here the CDR3 reads CASSLAGVSPLHF. As DNA, the CDR3 is TGCGCCAGCAGCTTAGCAGGGGTGTCACCCCTCCACTTT.

This sequence joins TRBV27 and TRBJ1-1; D is perhaps TRBD1 (5 bases). The CDR3 extends over 14 amino acids. Deletions cut 6 bases from V and 2 bases from J, with 13 bases between. Germline CDR1 and CDR2: MNHEY and SMNVEV (reference sequence). CDR3 sequence reads: CASSRLTENTEAFF. CDR3 nucleotides: TGTGCCAGCAGCCGTCTGACAGAAAACACTGAAGCTTTCTTT.

The table lists this clone with a few counts. The chain combines TRBV21-1 with TRBJ2-5; TRBD2 was called by the table and not checked on the DNA. TRBV21-1 is designated a pseudogene. CDR3 length: 17 residues. The CDR3 sequence: CASSAWPSGGYQETQYF. CDR3 coding DNA: TGTGCCAGCAGCGCCTGGCCTAGCGGGGGGTACCAAGAGACCCAGTACTTC.

The rearrangement uses TRBV11-3 and TRBJ2-1, with D tentatively TRBD2 (6 bases). Germline V gives CDR1 SGHNT, CDR2 YENEEA. V was cut by 1 base and J by 4 bases, with 11 bases left in between. This CDR3 has 15 amino acids. The CDR3 DNA is TGTGCCAGCAGCTTAGGGGCTAGCGCGTACAATGAGCAGTTCTTC. Translation: CASSLGASAYNEQFF. Full variable domain (rest looked up from reference TRBV11-3 and TRBJ2-1): EAGVVQSPRYKIIEKKQPVAFWCNPISGHNTLYWYLQNLGQGPELLIRYENEEAVDDSQLPKDRFSAERLKGVDSTLKIQPAELGDSAVYLCASSLGASAYNEQFFGPGTRLTVL.

The genes are TRBV12-5 and TRBJ2-6, with TRBD1 as a possible D gene (6 bases). This CDR3 spans 18 amino acids. Germline V gene lookup returns CDR1 LGHNT and CDR2 FRNRAP. The germline V and J ends were trimmed by 1 base and 0 bases, with 13 bases remaining between them. The CDR3 bases are TGTGCTAGTGGTTTGGACCGGACAGCTCTCTCTGGGGCCAACGTCCTGACTTTC. Protein sequence: CASGLDRTALSGANVLTF.

This clone was seen more than once but under ten times. The genes are TRBV4-3 and TRBJ1-1, with D unclear. The ends were cut back, 1 base at V and 1 base at J, with 10 bases in the middle. This CDR3 spans 15 amino acids. Germline-derived CDR1 and CDR2 are LGHNA and YSLEER. The CDR3 bases are TGCGCCAGCAGCCAAGGTACTCAGGCGAACACTGAAGCTTTCTTT. Its translation: CASSQGTQANTEAFF.

The chain recombines TRBV30 with TRBJ2-3, with 7 bases aligning to TRBD1. Germline lookup yields CDR1 GTSNPN and CDR2 SVGIG (reference sequence). V shed 3 bases, J shed 2 bases, and the junction held 14 bases outside the gene matches. The CDR3 consists of 17 residues. The CDR3 spells CAWSHLGGGWATDTQYF. The CDR3 DNA reads as TGTGCCTGGAGCCATCTAGGGGGCGGCTGGGCCACAGATACGCAGTATTTT.

The chain recombines TRBV4-1 with TRBJ1-5; 7 nucleotides agree with TRBD1. Germline loops: CDR1 MGHRA, CDR2 YSYEKL. The CDR3 runs 16 residues. J was trimmed by 7 bases and V by 4 bases; bases with no gene match: 13. The CDR3 sequence: CASSPRTGRGGQPQHF. The CDR3 nucleotides read TGCGCCAGCAGCCCGCGGACAGGACGTGGAGGGCAGCCCCAGCATTTT.

V usage is TRBV28 and J usage is TRBJ2-1, with 14 bases fitting TRBD2. The V and J ends lost 7 bases and 3 bases, in that order; junction bases with no gene match: 8. Germline loops: CDR1 MDHEN, CDR2 SYDVKM. CDR3 length: 17 residues. The CDR3 is CASNNGLAGGHYNEQFF. The DNA for the CDR3 is TGTGCCAGCAACAACGGACTAGCGGGAGGACACTACAATGAGCAGTTCTTC.

Concerning this clone itself: Other DNA sequences in this sample translate to the same CDR3. This chain links TRBV30 with TRBJ2-5; 7 bases line up with TRBD1. Germline V gene sequence: CDR1 GTSNPN, CDR2 SVGIG (reference sequence). J gave up 3 bases and V 5 bases, and 6 bases lay outside the gene matches. The CDR3 loop spans 13 amino acids. The CDR3 loop is CAWSGQRKETQYF. The CDR3 nucleotides are TGTGCCTGGTCGGGACAGCGCAAAGAGACCCAGTACTTC. Looking up the rest from reference TRBV30 and TRBJ2-5 gives the full variable domain: SQTIHQWPATLVQPVGSPLSLECTVEGTSNPNLYWYRQAAGRGLQLLFYSVGIGQISSEVPQNLSASRPQDRQFILSSKKLLLSDSGFYLCAWSGQRKETQYFGPGTRLLVL.

This chain uses TRBV5-1 with TRBJ1-2; weak D call: TRBD1 (5 bases). V was cut by 0 bases and J by 4 bases, with 13 bases left in between. This CDR3 is built from 15 residues. The germline V gene has CDR1 SGHRS and CDR2 YFSETQ. CDR3 in DNA: TGCGCCAGCAGCTTGGGGGGGAGGCCCTCCTATGGCTACACCTTC. This encodes CASSLGGRPSYGYTF.

In this sample, this clone turned up once. The gene calls are TRBV30 and TRBJ1-1, with 8 nucleotides matching TRBD1. This CDR3 is built from 15 residues. CDR1 is GTSNPN, CDR2 SVGIG, per germline (reference sequence). Trimming took 4 bases from V and 4 from J; bases not matched to a gene: 11. The CDR3 loop reads CAWKAAGGTGTEAFF. The CDR3 DNA follows: TGTGCCTGGAAAGCGGCAGGGGGCACGGGCACTGAAGCTTTCTTT.